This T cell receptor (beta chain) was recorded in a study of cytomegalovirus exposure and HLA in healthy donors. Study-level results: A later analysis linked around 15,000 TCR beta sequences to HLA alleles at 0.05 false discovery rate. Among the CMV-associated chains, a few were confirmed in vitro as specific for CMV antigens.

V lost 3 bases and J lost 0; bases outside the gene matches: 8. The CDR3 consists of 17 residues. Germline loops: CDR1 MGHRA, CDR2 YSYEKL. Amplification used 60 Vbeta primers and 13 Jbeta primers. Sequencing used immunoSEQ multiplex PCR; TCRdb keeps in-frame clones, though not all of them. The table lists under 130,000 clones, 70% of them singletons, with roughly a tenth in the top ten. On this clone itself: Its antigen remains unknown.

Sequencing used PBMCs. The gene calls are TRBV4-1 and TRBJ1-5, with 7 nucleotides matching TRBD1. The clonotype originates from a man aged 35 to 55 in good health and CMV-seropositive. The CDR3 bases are TGCGCCAGCAGCCATAGGTCCGGGACAGTTAGCAATCAGCCCCAGCATTTT. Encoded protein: CASSHRSGTVSNQPQHF.